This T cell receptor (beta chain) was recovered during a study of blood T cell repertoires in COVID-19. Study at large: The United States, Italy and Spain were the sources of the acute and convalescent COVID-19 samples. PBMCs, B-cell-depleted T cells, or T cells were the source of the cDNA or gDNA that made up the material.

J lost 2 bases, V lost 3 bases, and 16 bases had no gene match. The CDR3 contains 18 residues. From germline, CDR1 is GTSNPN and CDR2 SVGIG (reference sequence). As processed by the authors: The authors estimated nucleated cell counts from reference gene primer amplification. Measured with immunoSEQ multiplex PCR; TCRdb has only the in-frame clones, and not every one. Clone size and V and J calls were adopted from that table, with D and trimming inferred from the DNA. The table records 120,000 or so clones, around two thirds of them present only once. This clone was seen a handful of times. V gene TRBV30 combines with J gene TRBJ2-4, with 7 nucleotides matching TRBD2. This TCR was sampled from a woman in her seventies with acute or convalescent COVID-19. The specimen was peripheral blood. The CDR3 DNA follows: TGTGCCTGGAGGGGTGTAAGGGTAGCGGGCCCCTCCAAAAACATTCAGTACTTC. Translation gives CAWRGVRVAGPSKNIQYF.